These 28 T cell receptor beta chains originate from one sample sequenced in a study of human T cells and chemical hapten exposure. A single record per CDR3 protein comes from TCRdb applying MiXCR to the RACE reads. The data contain hundreds of thousands of distinct CDR3 sequences, under 6.5% of them singletons. The time point here: patch test 2, 6 weeks after DPC sensitization. Treatment here: therapeutic diphenylcyclopropenone sensitization with weekly scalp DPC. The source was whole blood, collected in connection with sensitization to the hapten diphenylcyclopropenone (DPC). The receptors originated from a woman in her late teens or twenties with alopecia areata. Some clones in this sample may be carry-over from other donors' samples.

A few counts support this clonotype. The gene calls are TRBV6-2 or TRBV6-3 and TRBJ2-5; 8 bases match TRBD2. This CDR3 region has 13 residues. Per the germline V gene, CDR1 is MNHEY and CDR2 is SVGEGT. Trimming removed 4 bases from V and 4 bases from J; junction bases left unmatched: 2. The CDR3 region is CASSWAGGETQYF. The CDR3 DNA follows: TGTGCCAGCAGTTGGGCGGGGGGAGAGACCCAGTACTTC.

This clonotype was picked up many times. The rearrangement uses TRBV20-1 and TRBJ2-7, with TRBD1 identical over 10 bases. The V gene's germline CDR1 is DFQATT and CDR2 SNEGSKA (reference sequence). Germline trimming cut 0 bases from V and 3 bases from J; bases unmatched to any gene: 8. This CDR3 comprises 16 residues. CDR3 region: CSARDEGQGRSYEQYF. CDR3 coding DNA: TGCAGTGCTAGAGATGAGGGACAGGGGAGAAGCTACGAGCAGTACTTC.

The V and J genes are TRBV9 and TRBJ2-7; maybe TRBD1 (6 bases). Trimming stripped 3 bases from V and 2 bases from J, with 15 bases between. The CDR3 totals 15 residues. In germline, CDR1 is SGDLS, CDR2 YYNGEE. This CDR3 is CASSGGRAATYEQYF. The CDR3 nucleotides are TGTGCCAGCAGCGGGGGGCGGGCTGCCACCTACGAGCAGTACTTC. Filled out from reference TRBV9 and TRBJ2-7, the complete variable domain reads DSGVTQTPKHLITATGQRVTLRCSPRSGDLSVYWYQQSLDQGLQFLIQYYNGEERAKGNILERFSAQQFPDLHSELNLSSLELGDSALYFCASSGGRAATYEQYFGPGTRLTVT.

The CDR3: CSASSDREDTQYF. CDR3 sequence (DNA): TGCAGTGCTTCTTCGGACAGGGAGGATACGCAGTATTTT. The chain employs TRBV20-1 and TRBJ2-3; TRBD1 matches at 8 bases. Germline assignment: CDR1 DFQATT and CDR2 SNEGSKA (reference sequence). The CDR3 is 13 residues long. J lost 6 bases, V lost 5 bases, and 7 bases had no gene match.

This clonotype was observed many times. The genes are TRBV6-6 and TRBJ2-7; perhaps TRBD1 as D (6 bases). The CDR3 covers 15 residues. Germline values: CDR1 MNHNY, CDR2 SVGAGI (reference sequence). Trimming stripped 2 bases from V and 1 base from J, with 12 bases between. CDR3 in amino acids: CASSYHRDTSYEQYF. The CDR3 coding sequence is TGTGCCAGCAGTTACCACAGGGACACTTCCTACGAGCAGTACTTC.

This clonotype was detected only a few times. This sequence joins TRBV6-2 or TRBV6-3 and TRBJ2-3; no clear D gene. Germline V gene sequence: CDR1 MNHEY, CDR2 SVGEGT. The CDR3 extends over 14 amino acids. V was pared by 7 bases and J by 1 base, with 12 bases between. Here the CDR3 reads CASTLLARTDTQYF. The CDR3 nucleotides are TGTGCCAGCACCCTACTTGCCCGCACAGATACGCAGTATTTT.

J is TRBJ2-1 and V is TRBV4-2; D is perhaps TRBD1 or TRBD2 (7 bases each). The CDR3 has 16 amino acids. Germline-derived CDR1 and CDR2 are LGHNA and YNFKEQ. The V gene lost 1 base and the J gene lost 10 bases, with 20 bases spanning the gap. CDR3 sequence: CASSQGGGQSSEEQFF. The CDR3 DNA is TGTGCCAGCAGCCAAGGGGGGGGACAGTCAAGTGAAGAGCAGTTCTTC.

This clonotype appeared a few times. The rearrangement joins TRBV27 to TRBJ2-7, with D hard to call. CDR1 is MNHEY, CDR2 SMNVEV, per germline (reference sequence). The CDR3 consists of 11 residues. V was trimmed by 9 bases and J by 3 bases, leaving 9 bases between them. The CDR3: CASQVGYEQYF. CDR3 bases: TGTGCCAGTCAGGTGGGCTACGAGCAGTACTTC.

The gene calls are TRBV20-1 and TRBJ2-3; 9 bases map to TRBD2. The CDR3 covers 14 residues. Germline V lookup: CDR1 DFQATT, CDR2 SNEGSKA (reference sequence). The trim removed 1 base at V and 10 bases at J, leaving 9 bases unmatched. CDR3 sequence (DNA): TGCAGTGCTAGAGTGGCTAGCGGGGACTACTCGCAGTATTTT. Translated, it gives CSARVASGDYSQYF.

This clonotype has just one count. The chain carries TRBV3-1 and TRBJ2-7, with D possibly TRBD2 on 5 matching bases. Germline V CDR1 and CDR2: LGHDT, YNNKEL (reference sequence). Trimming took off 4 bases at V and 7 bases at J, with 17 bases between the two ends. CDR3 size: 14 residues. The CDR3 loop reads CASSPRTGLGEQYF. The CDR3 DNA reads as TGTGCCAGCAGCCCAAGGACTGGATTGGGGGAGCAGTACTTC.

The chain employs TRBV12-3 or TRBV12-4 and TRBJ2-3; 8 nucleotides match TRBD2. The CDR3 is made up of 16 amino acids. V dropped 5 bases and J dropped 3; count of bases not matched to a gene: 10. The CDR3 DNA is TGTGCCAGCAGTCCCCCCGGGACTAGAGAAACAGATACGCAGTATTTT. Its translation: CASSPPGTRETDTQYF.

In nucleotides, the CDR3 is TGTGCCAGCAGCCAAGTTATCACTAGCGGGGGGGCAACAGAGACCCAGTACTTC. Protein sequence: CASSQVITSGGATETQYF. The genes are TRBV3-1 and TRBJ2-5; TRBD2 matches at 13 bases. This CDR3 comprises 18 residues. The ends lost 1 base at V and 4 bases at J; junction bases unmatched: 9. Germline lookup yields CDR1 LGHDT and CDR2 YNNKEL (reference sequence).

This clonotype occurred a few times. J is TRBJ1-6 and V is TRBV18, with a possible D match to TRBD1 (5 bases). Germline-derived CDR1 and CDR2 are KGHSH and LQKENI. V dropped 2 bases and J dropped 7 bases, with 9 bases sitting between them. The CDR3 is 14 amino acids. The DNA of the CDR3 is TGTGCCAGCTCACCATGGGGCCAGAATTCACCCCTCCACTTT. Translation gives CASSPWGQNSPLHF.

This clonotype was observed at least ten times. V and J are TRBV25-1 and TRBJ1-3; perhaps TRBD1 as D (6 bases). The germline CDR1 and CDR2 sequences are MGHDK and SYGVNS. Trimming pared 4 bases from V and 0 bases from J, leaving 13 bases between. CDR3 size: 16 residues. CDR3 loop: CASSGRGGSSGNTIYF. The CDR3, as DNA: TGTGCCAGCAGTGGGAGAGGGGGGAGCTCTGGAAACACCATATATTTT.

This clonotype was observed at least ten times. The chain links TRBV10-3 to TRBJ1-1; possibly TRBD1 for D (5 bases). V was shortened by 4 bases and J by 5 bases, with 20 bases between the two germline ends. There are 16 residues in the CDR3. CDR1 is ENHRY and CDR2 is SYGVKD in the germline V gene. The CDR3 DNA follows: TGTGCCATCAGTGCTGGAGACACCCAACGGGGGACTGAAGCTTTCTTT. Protein sequence: CAISAGDTQRGTEAFF.

This clonotype was seen only a few times. The CDR3 sequence: CSAYEWQDEAFF. CDR3 bases: TGCAGTGCATACGAATGGCAGGATGAAGCTTTCTTT. The chain couples TRBV20-1 to TRBJ1-1; D gene unclear. The CDR3 has 12 amino acids. Germline V gives CDR1 DFQATT, CDR2 SNEGSKA (reference sequence). Trimming stripped 6 bases from V and 7 bases from J, with 15 bases between.

This clonotype was recorded a few times. The chain joins TRBV11-2 to TRBJ2-3; 7 bases align to TRBD2. Per the germline V gene, CDR1 is SGHAT and CDR2 is FQNNGV. V dropped 4 bases and J dropped 7; count of bases not matched to a gene: 14. The CDR3 totals 16 residues. The CDR3 sequence is CASSSFFAGESHTQYF. The DNA for the CDR3 is TGTGCCAGCAGCTCCTTCTTCGCGGGGGAGAGCCATACGCAGTATTTT.

V usage is TRBV4-2 and J usage is TRBJ2-2; D unclear. Germline loops: CDR1 LGHNA, CDR2 YNFKEQ. This CDR3 has 14 residues. V was clipped by 3 bases and J by 0 bases, with 5 bases between them. The DNA of the CDR3 is TGTGCCAGCAGCCAGATAACGAACACCGGGGAGCTGTTTTTT. This gives the protein CASSQITNTGELFF.

This clonotype was found many times. The gene calls are TRBV28 and TRBJ2-7; D possibly corresponds to TRBD1 (6 bases). This CDR3 has 17 residues. The germline V gene encodes CDR1 MDHEN and CDR2 SYDVKM. Between the trimmed V and J ends, which lost 5 bases and 0 bases, there was a span of 20 bases. The CDR3 spells CASSPNTWTDSSYEQYF. The CDR3 coding sequence is TGTGCCAGCAGTCCCAACACCTGGACAGACAGCTCCTACGAGCAGTACTTC.

This clonotype was recorded many times. The chain uses TRBV20-1 and TRBJ1-2, with D possibly being TRBD1 (5 bases). V was clipped by 4 bases and J by 2 bases, with 11 bases between them. CDR1 is DFQATT, CDR2 SNEGSKA, per germline (reference sequence). The CDR3 has 13 amino acids. CDR3 protein: CSAKEAGNYGYTF. The CDR3 DNA reads as TGCAGTGCTAAGGAGGCAGGGAACTATGGCTACACCTTC.

The chain employs TRBV4-1 and TRBJ2-5, with TRBD1 matching over 8 bases. Per germline, CDR1 MGHRA and CDR2 YSYEKL. The trim removed 2 bases at V and 1 base at J, leaving 12 bases unmatched. The CDR3 has 18 residues. Here the CDR3 reads CASSQPLGQGVPQETQYF. The DNA of the CDR3 is TGCGCCAGCAGCCAACCTTTAGGACAGGGAGTACCCCAAGAGACCCAGTACTTC.

This clonotype came up many times. This chain connects TRBV5-4 to TRBJ1-1; a possible D gene is TRBD1 (5 bases). Germline V gene lookup returns CDR1 SGHNT and CDR2 YYREEE (reference sequence). The CDR3 covers 17 residues. The V and J ends lost 4 bases and 0 bases respectively, with 19 bases between them. The CDR3 here is CASSRAGGAPMNTEAFF. In nucleotides, the CDR3 is TGTGCCAGCAGCCGGGCGGGCGGGGCTCCTATGAACACTGAAGCTTTCTTT.

This clonotype showed up many times. The chain links TRBV7-9 to TRBJ2-5; 7 bases agree with TRBD2. CDR3 length: 15 residues. Germline CDR1 and CDR2: SEHNR and FQNEAQ (reference sequence). V was clipped by 2 bases and J by 2 bases; unmatched bases: 5. Here the CDR3 reads CASSLSAGDQETQYF. In nucleotides, the CDR3 is TGTGCCAGCAGCTTATCGGCGGGGGATCAAGAGACCCAGTACTTC.

This clonotype was picked up a small number of times. The V call is TRBV9, the J call TRBJ2-2; a possible D gene is TRBD2 (6 bases). In germline, CDR1 is SGDLS, CDR2 YYNGEE. V dropped 0 bases and J dropped 4 bases, with 10 bases sitting between them. The CDR3 totals 15 residues. The CDR3 sequence is CASSVERVGTGELFF. The DNA of the CDR3 is TGTGCCAGCAGCGTAGAGCGGGTAGGCACCGGGGAGCTGTTTTTT.

This clonotype was seen many times. V and J are TRBV25-1 and TRBJ1-1, with unresolved D. The CDR3 has 13 residues. Trimming pared 1 base from V and 11 bases from J, leaving 14 bases between. CDR1 and CDR2 (germline): MGHDK, SYGVNS. As DNA, the CDR3 is TGTGCCAGCAGTGAATCCGGGAGGAGGAGGGCTTTCTTT. Its translation: CASSESGRRRAFF.

This clonotype was counted at least ten times. V gene TRBV29-1 combines with J gene TRBJ2-1; 8 bases match TRBD2. The CDR3 runs to 18 residues. With 4 bases clipped from V and 0 bases from J, the junction kept 14 bases outside the gene matches. In germline, CDR1 is SQVTM, CDR2 ANQGSEA. The CDR3 loop reads CSVVPLRGGPSSYNEQFF. CDR3 coding DNA: TGCAGCGTTGTTCCGCTGCGCGGGGGGCCGAGCTCCTACAATGAGCAGTTCTTC.

The table lists this clonotype with a few counts. J is TRBJ1-4 and V is TRBV11-2; D might be TRBD1 (5 bases). CDR3 length equals 16 residues. Germline values: CDR1 SGHAT, CDR2 FQNNGV. Trimming shortened V by 2 bases and J by 0 bases, and 10 bases separated the two germline ends. The CDR3 loop is CASSLIKGPTNEKLFF. CDR3 DNA sequence: TGTGCCAGCAGCTTAATTAAGGGGCCAACTAATGAAAAACTGTTTTTT.

This clonotype was counted only a few times. The chain uses TRBV3-1 and TRBJ1-2, with a tentative D call TRBD1 (5 bases). The CDR3 extends over 16 amino acids. Germline CDR1 reads LGHDT; CDR2 reads YNNKEL (reference sequence). Trimming removed 0 bases at V and 4 bases at J, with 15 bases between. CDR3 DNA: TGTGCCAGCAGCCAAGATCGTTGGCAGGGAATCTATGGCTACACCTTC. Translation: CASSQDRWQGIYGYTF.